This T cell receptor (beta chain) appears in the sequencing data of a study of CD8 T cells in ankylosing spondylitis. Quantitative 5'-RACE was performed with molecular barcodes, and it yielded the TCR beta libraries. TCRdb fed the 5' RACE reads into MiXCR, producing one record per CDR3 protein. Here the sample spans approximately 140,000 distinct CDR3 sequences, 40% to 50% being singletons. Trimming cost V 3 bases and J 2 bases; bases outside gene matches: 7. This CDR3 is 17 amino acids long. Looked up from germline, CDR1 is MGHRA and CDR2 is YSYEKL. Study results and limitations: A TCR beta motif of 7 to 9 highly homologous variants seemed to mark ankylosing spondylitis blood. Reports say disease-linked clones showed up significantly more in matched ankylosing spondylitis synovial fluid.

Of note for this clonotype: No antigen is known for it.

Sequencing was done on a sample of synovial fluid, either unsorted or a sorted T cell fraction (not recorded which). The TCR originated in a male donor with ankylosing spondylitis. V gene TRBV4-1 combines with J gene TRBJ1-6, with TRBD1 matching over 7 bases. The CDR3 coding sequence is TGCGCCAGCAGCCAGGACCCAGGGGGAACCTATAATTCACCCCTCCACTTT. Its translation is CASSQDPGGTYNSPLHF.